The TCR beta chain described here comes from a study of T cell responses to AZD1222 COVID-19 vaccine. Broader study findings: Close to half of all spike-specific TCRs reportedly target regions of the variants that are unmutated. A mostly white British donor set with more females was recruited, and clonal diversity was possibly underestimated. Seropositive at baseline were only a handful of AZD1222 recipients. Vaccine-associated CD4 TCRs ranged over spike, dominating at 160-218 and 743-854.

CDR1 SGHDT and CDR2 YYEEEE come from the germline V gene. This CDR3 contains 13 residues. Trimming cost V 4 bases and J 4 bases, with 11 bases left between them. TCRdb's table, derived via immunoSEQ multiplex PCR, lists solely in-frame clones and lacks some. The sample includes 95,000 to 150,000 clones, 75% to 85% seen only once; the top ten take over 25%. A word on this clone: Its antigen is still unknown.

This material consisted of peripheral blood, taken 28 days after the second AZD1222 dose. The V gene is TRBV5-6, the J gene TRBJ1-2; no reliable D call. This clonotype was obtained from an adult who received the AZD1222 COVID-19 vaccine. CDR3 amino acids: CASSPDRPYGYTF. The DNA for the CDR3 is TGTGCCAGCAGCCCGGACCGTCCCTATGGCTACACCTTC.